Following are 21 T cell receptor beta chains from one sample sequenced in a study of T cells in Graves' hyperthyroidism and ophthalmopathy. Amplified TCR beta CDR3 regions came from RNA transcripts. First-round RT-PCR targeting the TCR CDR3 was performed with the HTBI primer set. In TCRdb, the multiplex PCR reads were re-called with MiXCR into one record per CDR3 protein. The sample consists of about 840,000 distinct CDR3 sequences, about 38% of them appearing once. The material sequenced was blood. These receptors all stem from a man aged 18 to 30 with Graves' hyperthyroidism.

There are many counts of this clonotype. V is TRBV24-1 and J is TRBJ1-1; the D gene is possibly TRBD1 (6 bases). Trimming pared 7 bases from V and 1 base from J, leaving 12 bases between. This CDR3 has 14 amino acids. CDR1 is KGHDR and CDR2 is SFDVKD in the germline V gene. CDR3 DNA: TGTGCCACCAGGGGCCAGGGGCCGAACACTGAAGCTTTCTTT. Its translation: CATRGQGPNTEAFF.

This chain uses TRBV6-2 or TRBV6-3 with TRBJ1-4, with 9 bases that match TRBD1. V shed 6 bases and J 8 bases; nucleotides not matched to a gene: 7. Looked up from germline, CDR1 is MNHEY and CDR2 is SVGEGT. CDR3 length: 14 residues. The CDR3 DNA reads as TGTGCCAGCAGGTCGGGACAGGGAAGGGAAAAACTGTTTTTT. Translation gives CASRSGQGREKLFF.

In the case of this clonotype: The junction and the germline gene differ at one end; a read error may be behind it. The chain has TRBV3-1 and TRBJ1-1, with D possibly matching TRBD1 (5 bases). Per germline, CDR1 LGHDT and CDR2 YNNKEL (reference sequence). The CDR3 has 16 amino acids. The CDR3 protein is CASSQGDLLSPTEAFF. CDR3 bases: TGCGCCAGCAGCCAAGGGGACCTGCTTTCCCCCACTGAAGCTTTCTTT.

This clonotype occurred a few times. The V gene is TRBV9, the J gene TRBJ2-7; 13 bases map to TRBD2. J was trimmed by 7 bases and V by 0 bases; bases with no gene match: 7. Germline values: CDR1 SGDLS, CDR2 YYNGEE. The CDR3 runs 16 residues. The CDR3 nucleotides are TGTGCCAGCAGCGTAGACCGGACTAGCGGGAGCGGGGAGCAGTACTTC. Translation gives CASSVDRTSGSGEQYF.

The chain combines TRBV7-2 with TRBJ2-5, with D unresolved. This CDR3 contains 15 residues. Germline CDR1 SGHTA, CDR2 FQGNSA. V lost 6 bases, J lost 4 bases, and 18 bases lay in between. The CDR3 coding sequence is TGTGCCAGCAGTTACTCGACCCCGCCGCGAGAGACCCAGTACTTC. Its translation is CASSYSTPPRETQYF.

Regarding this clonotype: A read error may explain this, as a much larger clone is one base away. No conserved phenylalanine or tryptophan ends this CDR3, so it is likely a read error. This CDR3 is CIIPAGGRTEAFS. CDR3 coding DNA: TGCATCATCCCAGCGGGTGGGAGGACTGAAGCTTTCTCT. The chain uses TRBV20-1 and TRBJ1-1, with unresolved D. Looked up from germline, CDR1 is DFQATT and CDR2 is SNEGSKA (reference sequence). There are 13 residues in the CDR3.

The J gene is TRBJ2-5, the V gene TRBV19; the D gene is possibly TRBD2 (7 bases). Germline assignment: CDR1 LNHDA and CDR2 SQIVND (reference sequence). This CDR3 contains 15 residues. V shed 3 bases and J shed 4 bases, with 15 bases lying between them. In DNA form, the CDR3 reads TGTGCCAGTAGTATTCTAGTGGGAGGGGGAGAGACCCAGTACTTC. It translates to CASSILVGGGETQYF.

This chain joins TRBV7-8 and TRBJ2-2; tentative D call: TRBD1 (7 bases). Trimming removed 1 base at V and 1 base at J, with 16 bases between. Germline V lookup: CDR1 SGHVS, CDR2 FQNEAQ. The CDR3 consists of 18 residues. Here the CDR3 DNA reads TGTGCCAGCAGCTTAGAGCGTTGGCGGGACAGGAACACCGGGGAGCTGTTTTTT. Translated, it gives CASSLERWRDRNTGELFF. The full variable domain, its missing parts supplied by reference TRBV7-8 and TRBJ2-2, is GAGVSQSPRYKVAKRGQDVALRCDPISGHVSLFWYQQALGQGPEFLTYFQNEAQLDKSGLPSDRFFAERPEGSVSTLKIQRTQQEDSAVYLCASSLERWRDRNTGELFFGEGSRLTVL.

V is TRBV10-3 and J is TRBJ2-2, with 10 nucleotides matching TRBD2. Per the germline V gene, CDR1 is ENHRY and CDR2 is SYGVKD. The CDR3 covers 20 residues. The V segment lost 7 bases and the J segment 2 bases; nucleotides outside the gene matches: 19. The CDR3 DNA reads TGTGCCATCACCACACAAACCGGGACTAGCGTTTTCCCAAACACCGGGGAGCTGTTTTTT. Encoded protein: CAITTQTGTSVFPNTGELFF.

This clonotype was detected only once. The chain uses TRBV20-1 and TRBJ1-1; possibly TRBD1 for D (5 bases). The CDR3 sequence is 16 residues long. Deletions cut 2 bases from V and 3 bases from J, with 19 bases between. Per germline, CDR1 DFQATT and CDR2 SNEGSKA (reference sequence). CDR3 protein: CSARRGARGFDTEAFF. CDR3 sequence (DNA): TGCAGTGCTAGAAGAGGGGCCCGGGGCTTCGACACTGAAGCTTTCTTT.

This clonotype was counted a few times. V is TRBV27 and J is TRBJ1-6; the D is unclear. Looked up from germline, CDR1 is MNHEY and CDR2 is SMNVEV (reference sequence). The CDR3 extends over 10 amino acids. Trimming took off 4 bases at V and 14 bases at J, with 6 bases between the two ends. CDR3 sequence: CASSSRALHF. Here the CDR3 DNA reads TGTGCCAGCAGTTCTCGGGCCCTCCACTTT.

This clonotype was counted at least ten times. This chain joins TRBV6-5 and TRBJ1-6, with 9 bases that match TRBD1. The germline CDR1 and CDR2 sequences are MNHEY and SVGAGI. The CDR3 contains 14 residues. The V and J ends lost 6 bases and 10 bases, in that order; junction bases with no gene match: 7. The CDR3 bases are TGTGCCAGCAGCCTCGGACAGGGGAAGTCACCCCTCCACTTT. Encoded protein: CASSLGQGKSPLHF.

The chain couples TRBV7-8 to TRBJ1-2; TRBD1 matches at 8 bases. The trim removed 5 bases at V and 7 bases at J, leaving 12 bases unmatched. The length of the CDR3 is 15 residues. CDR1 is SGHVS and CDR2 is FQNEAQ in the germline V gene. The CDR3 loop is CASSTGGGQGTGYTF. The CDR3 nucleotides are TGTGCCAGCAGCACCGGGGGAGGACAGGGAACTGGCTACACCTTC.

The rearrangement joins TRBV5-1 to TRBJ1-1; tentatively, D is TRBD1 (5 bases). The CDR3 is made up of 16 amino acids. CDR1 is SGHRS, CDR2 YFSETQ, per germline. Trimming removed 0 bases from V and 1 base from J, with 13 bases in between. The CDR3 bases are TGCGCCAGCAGCTTGGAGGCAGGGTGGTCGAACACTGAAGCTTTCTTT. It is translated as CASSLEAGWSNTEAFF. Combining the CDR3 with reference TRBV5-1 and TRBJ1-1 gives the whole variable domain KAGVTQTPRYLIKTRGQQVTLSCSPISGHRSVSWYQQTPGQGLQFLFEYFSETQRNKGNFPGRFSGRQFSNSRSEMNVSTLELGDSALYLCASSLEAGWSNTEAFFGQGTRLTVV.

V gene TRBV11-3 combines with J gene TRBJ2-5; 9 bases align to TRBD2. The CDR3 has 15 residues. The germline V gene encodes CDR1 SGHNT and CDR2 YENEEA. The V and J ends lost 6 bases and 4 bases, in that order; junction bases with no gene match: 9. CDR3 loop: CASSFSAGGSETQYF. The DNA for the CDR3 is TGTGCCAGCAGTTTCTCAGCGGGGGGCTCAGAGACCCAGTACTTC. Together with reference TRBV11-3 and TRBJ2-5, the CDR3 gives the full variable domain: EAGVVQSPRYKIIEKKQPVAFWCNPISGHNTLYWYLQNLGQGPELLIRYENEEAVDDSQLPKDRFSAERLKGVDSTLKIQPAELGDSAVYLCASSFSAGGSETQYFGPGTRLLVL.

The rearrangement links TRBV4-1 to TRBJ2-5; D unclear. Trimming left V 2 bases short and J 5 bases short, with 9 bases between. Germline-derived CDR1 and CDR2 are MGHRA and YSYEKL. This CDR3 has 13 residues. The CDR3: CASSQLWSETQYF. CDR3 nucleotide sequence: TGCGCCAGCAGCCAATTGTGGTCGGAGACCCAGTACTTC.

CDR3 sequence reads: CASSVGEGWGSPLHF. The CDR3 DNA is TGTGCCAGCAGCGTTGGTGAGGGATGGGGTTCACCCCTCCACTTT. The chain links TRBV11-1 to TRBJ1-6; D not resolved. The CDR3 runs 15 residues. Germline V gives CDR1 SGHAT, CDR2 FQDESV (reference sequence). V was shortened by 5 bases and J by 9 bases, with 17 bases between the two germline ends.

Notes on this clonotype: One end of the junction varies from germline; a read error may be responsible. V gene TRBV4-1 combines with J gene TRBJ2-2; D may be TRBD1 or TRBD2 (5 bases each). CDR1 is MGHRA and CDR2 is YSYEKL in the germline V gene. The CDR3 loop spans 16 amino acids. CDR3: CASSLLGRKNTGELFF. The CDR3 DNA is TGTGCCAGCAGCCTGCTGGGACGGAAGAACACCGGGGAGCTGTTTTTT.

The chain joins TRBV24-1 to TRBJ1-6; D is unclear. Germline CDR1 is KGHDR and CDR2 is SFDVKD. The length of the CDR3 is 12 residues. V was shortened by 0 bases and J by 14 bases, with 7 bases between the two germline ends. The CDR3 DNA reads TGTGCCACCAGTGATTTGGAATCCACCCTCCACTTT. Its translation is CATSDLESTLHF.

The chain employs TRBV10-3 and TRBJ1-2, with D uncertain. V was clipped by 0 bases and J by 3 bases, with 11 bases between them. This CDR3 is built from 15 residues. CDR1 and CDR2 from the germline V gene are ENHRY and SYGVKD. The CDR3 region has the DNA TGTGCCATCAGTGAGTCGAGTGGGAGCCACTATGGCTACACCTTC. As protein: CAISESSGSHYGYTF.

The chain employs TRBV24-1 and TRBJ1-1; 9 bases line up with TRBD1. This CDR3 spans 16 amino acids. Germline V gives CDR1 KGHDR, CDR2 SFDVKD. V shed 5 bases and J 6 bases; nucleotides not matched to a gene: 12. This CDR3 is CATSARWDRVHPEAFF. CDR3 bases: TGTGCCACCAGTGCTAGATGGGACAGGGTTCACCCTGAAGCTTTCTTT.